The rows below give T cell receptor beta chains drawn from one sample of a study of chemoradiotherapy in HPV16-positive cancers. The repertoire was sequenced with immunoSEQ multiplex PCR; TCRdb's copy has only in-frame clones and lacks some. This table has about 53,000 clones, roughly nine tenths appearing once. Sequences were derived from blood, sampled from a patient who underwent chemoradiotherapy. These receptors all come from a human donor with HPV-associated anogenital cancer. The CDR3 runs from the conserved cysteine through the conserved F or W. Fields, in order: CDR3 length, D gene, J gene, clone size, V gene, CDR3 DNA, CDR3 protein. A D gene is named only where the DNA matches it firmly. Not all rows give a size; the values are once, few, many and, for expanded clones, a class.

CDR3 length: 20
D gene: TRBD2
J gene: TRBJ2-1
clone size: NA
V gene: TRBV18
CDR3 DNA: TGTGCCAGCTCACCTAATGGTCCGGGACTAGCGGGATCAGGGGGTGGAGAGCAGTTCTTC
CDR3 protein: CASSPNGPGLAGSGGGEQFF

CDR3 length: 16
D gene: NA
J gene: TRBJ1-6
clone size: NA
V gene: TRBV19
CDR3 DNA: TGTGCCAGTAGTACTCTCCAGACAGCAATAAGTTCACCCCTCCACTTT
CDR3 protein: CASSTLQTAISSPLHF

CDR3 length: 15
D gene: NA
J gene: TRBJ2-1
clone size: NA
V gene: TRBV19
CDR3 DNA: TGTGCCAGTAGTACTACAGATGGCCCCTACAATGAGCAGTTCTTC
CDR3 protein: CASSTTDGPYNEQFF

CDR3 length: 15
D gene: NA
J gene: TRBJ2-2
clone size: NA
V gene: TRBV7-2
CDR3 DNA: TGTGCCAGCAGCTTCAGGGTTTCGAACACCGGGGAGCTGTTTTTT
CDR3 protein: CASSFRVSNTGELFF

CDR3 length: 17
D gene: TRBD1
J gene: TRBJ1-3
clone size: few
V gene: TRBV4-1
CDR3 DNA: TGCGCCAGCAGCCAGATTGGACAGGGATCAGGCGGAAACACCATATATTTT
CDR3 protein: CASSQIGQGSGGNTIYF

CDR3 length: 14
D gene: TRBD2
J gene: TRBJ2-7
clone size: NA
V gene: TRBV4-3
CDR3 DNA: TGCGCCAGCAGCCAAGCGCCCGCGGGGGACGAGCAGTACTTC
CDR3 protein: CASSQAPAGDEQYF

CDR3 length: 13
D gene: NA
J gene: TRBJ2-2
clone size: NA
V gene: TRBV30
CDR3 DNA: TGTGCCTGGAGTGTAATGGGGACCGGGGAGCTGTTTTTT
CDR3 protein: CAWSVMGTGELFF

CDR3 length: 14
D gene: TRBD1
J gene: TRBJ2-7
clone size: NA
V gene: TRBV29-1
CDR3 DNA: TGCAGCGTCCGAAGGGACAGTACTACCTACGAGCAGTACTTC
CDR3 protein: CSVRRDSTTYEQYF

CDR3 length: 15
D gene: NA
J gene: TRBJ1-1
clone size: NA
V gene: TRBV6-1
CDR3 DNA: TGTGCCAGCACACGAAGGGTCGTAGGGAACACTGAAGCTTTCTTT
CDR3 protein: CASTRRVVGNTEAFF

CDR3 length: 13
D gene: NA
J gene: TRBJ1-6
clone size: NA
V gene: TRBV19
CDR3 DNA: TGTGCCAGTACCTCTCAAGGGAATTCACCCCTCCACTTT
CDR3 protein: CASTSQGNSPLHF

CDR3 length: 12
D gene: NA
J gene: TRBJ1-1
clone size: NA
V gene: TRBV5-1
CDR3 DNA: TGCGCCAGCAGCCTAACCCCGGATGAAGCTTTCTTT
CDR3 protein: CASSLTPDEAFF

CDR3 length: 16
D gene: TRBD1
J gene: TRBJ2-2
clone size: NA
V gene: TRBV9
CDR3 DNA: TGTGCCAGCAGCGTAGAGGGCAGGGGGAGCACCGGGGAGCTGTTTTTT
CDR3 protein: CASSVEGRGSTGELFF

CDR3 length: 17
D gene: TRBD2
J gene: TRBJ2-7
clone size: NA
V gene: TRBV7-8
CDR3 DNA: TGTGCCACCGCTGTGGTGGCCGGGGGGGCTCGGTCCTACGAGCAGTACTTC
CDR3 protein: CATAVVAGGARSYEQYF

CDR3 length: 15
D gene: NA
J gene: TRBJ2-7
clone size: once
V gene: TRBV30
CDR3 DNA: TGTGCCTGGAATTCCGCGGCTAGCCCCTCTTTCGAGCAGTACTTC
CDR3 protein: CAWNSAASPSFEQYF

CDR3 length: 13
D gene: NA
J gene: TRBJ2-1
clone size: NA
V gene: TRBV15
CDR3 DNA: TGTGCCACCAGCGGCACGCGGGGCGGTGAGCAGTTCTTC
CDR3 protein: CATSGTRGGEQFF

CDR3 length: 15
D gene: NA
J gene: TRBJ1-1
clone size: NA
V gene: TRBV7-9
CDR3 DNA: TGTGCCAGCAGCTTAATTCAGGGGCGGAACACTGAAGCTTTCTTT
CDR3 protein: CASSLIQGRNTEAFF

CDR3 length: 12
D gene: NA
J gene: TRBJ1-3
clone size: NA
V gene: TRBV10-2
CDR3 DNA: TGCGCCAGCAGTGAGTTGGGAAACACCATATATTTT
CDR3 protein: CASSELGNTIYF

CDR3 length: 11
D gene: NA
J gene: TRBJ1-2
clone size: NA
V gene: TRBV7-2
CDR3 DNA: TGTGCCAGCAGCTTCGTAGACAGAGTCCAGTTC
CDR3 protein: CASSFVDRVQF

CDR3 length: 13
D gene: NA
J gene: TRBJ1-5
clone size: few
V gene: TRBV11-2
CDR3 DNA: TGTGCCAGCAGCTTAGGCGAGGGACAGCCCCAGCATTTT
CDR3 protein: CASSLGEGQPQHF

CDR3 length: 22
D gene: TRBD2
J gene: TRBJ2-3
clone size: NA
V gene: TRBV2
CDR3 DNA: TGTGCCAGCCTCCCCCTTTCGGGGCTGGGTCTCGGACTAGCGGGAGGGCAAGATACGCAGTATTTT
CDR3 protein: CASLPLSGLGLGLAGGQDTQYF

CDR3 length: 12
D gene: NA
J gene: TRBJ2-1
clone size: once
V gene: TRBV5-4
CDR3 DNA: TGTGCCAGCAGCTTGGATAACTCAGAGGGGTTCTTC
CDR3 protein: CASSLDNSEGFF

CDR3 length: 15
D gene: TRBD2
J gene: TRBJ2-3
clone size: NA
V gene: TRBV19
CDR3 DNA: TGTGCCAGTAGTATTACCAGCGGGAGGACAGATACGCAGTATTTT
CDR3 protein: CASSITSGRTDTQYF

CDR3 length: 16
D gene: NA
J gene: TRBJ2-7
clone size: NA
V gene: TRBV7-9
CDR3 DNA: TGTGCCAGCAGCTTAGGCTATAGTGAGATTTCCTACGAGCAGTACTTC
CDR3 protein: CASSLGYSEISYEQYF

CDR3 length: 16
D gene: TRBD1
J gene: TRBJ1-1
clone size: once
V gene: TRBV7-2
CDR3 DNA: TGTGCCAGCAGCTTTACGACAGGGAGATTGAACACTGAAGCTTTCTTT
CDR3 protein: CASSFTTGRLNTEAFF

CDR3 length: 14
D gene: TRBD2
J gene: TRBJ2-2
clone size: NA
V gene: TRBV27
CDR3 DNA: TGTGCCAGCAGGCGGGGGGCGAACACCGGGGAGCTGTTTTTT
CDR3 protein: CASRRGANTGELFF

CDR3 length: 18
D gene: NA
J gene: TRBJ2-3
clone size: NA
V gene: TRBV10-3
CDR3 DNA: TGTGCCATCAGTAGGGACTTGGTGGGACGGGGGAGCACAGATACGCAGTATTTT
CDR3 protein: CAISRDLVGRGSTDTQYF

CDR3 length: 13
D gene: NA
J gene: TRBJ2-3
clone size: NA
V gene: TRBV5-4
CDR3 DNA: TGTGCCAGCAGCTTGGCTAGCACAGATACGCAGTATTTT
CDR3 protein: CASSLASTDTQYF

CDR3 length: 13
D gene: NA
J gene: TRBJ2-1
clone size: NA
V gene: TRBV7-2
CDR3 DNA: TGTGCCAGCAGCGCAGCCACCGGGACTCCACAGTTCTTC
CDR3 protein: CASSAATGTPQFF

CDR3 length: 17
D gene: NA
J gene: TRBJ2-7
clone size: NA
V gene: TRBV6-1
CDR3 DNA: TGTGCCAGCAGTGAAGCGCTCACCTGGCAGGAAACCTACGAGCAGTACTTC
CDR3 protein: CASSEALTWQETYEQYF

CDR3 length: 13
D gene: NA
J gene: TRBJ2-5
clone size: NA
V gene: TRBV29-1
CDR3 DNA: TGCAGCCTGGGGGAAACTGAGGTAGAGACCCAGTACTTC
CDR3 protein: CSLGETEVETQYF

CDR3 length: 17
D gene: TRBD2
J gene: TRBJ2-1
clone size: NA
V gene: TRBV7-9
CDR3 DNA: TGTGCCAGCAGCCTCCGGGGAAGTCTAGCGGGTTACAATGAGCAGTTCTTC
CDR3 protein: CASSLRGSLAGYNEQFF

CDR3 length: 16
D gene: TRBD1
J gene: TRBJ1-2
clone size: NA
V gene: TRBV7-2
CDR3 DNA: TGTGCCAGCAGCTCCCAGACAGGGGGCGCCGGCTATGGCTACACCTTC
CDR3 protein: CASSSQTGGAGYGYTF

CDR3 length: 13
D gene: NA
J gene: TRBJ2-7
clone size: NA
V gene: TRBV4-1
CDR3 DNA: TGCGCCAGCAGCCACTCTGGGTCCTACGAGCAGTACTTC
CDR3 protein: CASSHSGSYEQYF

CDR3 length: 18
D gene: NA
J gene: TRBJ2-4
clone size: NA
V gene: TRBV30
CDR3 DNA: TGTGCCTGGAGTGTACAGTGGCAGGGGGGTTTAAGCAAAAACATTCAGTACTTC
CDR3 protein: CAWSVQWQGGLSKNIQYF

CDR3 length: 15
D gene: TRBD2
J gene: TRBJ2-3
clone size: NA
V gene: TRBV4-2
CDR3 DNA: TGTGCCAGCAGCCAAGCTAGCGGGGGAACAGATACGCAGTATTTT
CDR3 protein: CASSQASGGTDTQYF

CDR3 length: 14
D gene: NA
J gene: TRBJ2-3
clone size: NA
V gene: TRBV7-9
CDR3 DNA: TGTGCCAGCAGCCCCGGTCCATCCACAGATACGCAGTATTTT
CDR3 protein: CASSPGPSTDTQYF

CDR3 length: 13
D gene: NA
J gene: TRBJ1-1
clone size: once
V gene: TRBV6-5
CDR3 DNA: TGTGCCAGCAGTGTCGACAGAAACACTGAAGCTTTCTTT
CDR3 protein: CASSVDRNTEAFF

CDR3 length: 15
D gene: TRBD1
J gene: TRBJ2-3
clone size: NA
V gene: TRBV6-6
CDR3 DNA: TGTGCCAGCAACAACCGACAGGGAGGCACAGATACGCAGTATTTT
CDR3 protein: CASNNRQGGTDTQYF

CDR3 length: 15
D gene: NA
J gene: TRBJ2-4
clone size: NA
V gene: TRBV7-2
CDR3 DNA: TGTGCCAGCAGCTTAGCGCTTACAGAAGAAAACATTCAGTACTTC
CDR3 protein: CASSLALTEENIQYF

CDR3 length: 13
D gene: TRBD2
J gene: TRBJ2-3
clone size: NA
V gene: TRBV29-1
CDR3 DNA: TGCAGCGTACTAGCGGGGGGTACAGATACGCAGTATTTT
CDR3 protein: CSVLAGGTDTQYF

CDR3 length: 16
D gene: NA
J gene: TRBJ1-5
clone size: NA
V gene: TRBV7-2
CDR3 DNA: TGTGCCAGCAGCTTCGGTTCCGTTAATAGCAATCAGCCCCAGCATTTT
CDR3 protein: CASSFGSVNSNQPQHF

CDR3 length: 15
D gene: NA
J gene: TRBJ1-1
clone size: NA
V gene: TRBV9
CDR3 DNA: TGTGCCAGCAGCTATTTAGTGGACAGCAACACTGAAGCTTTCTTT
CDR3 protein: CASSYLVDSNTEAFF

CDR3 length: 15
D gene: TRBD1
J gene: TRBJ2-7
clone size: NA
V gene: TRBV19
CDR3 DNA: TGTGCCAGTAGAACTACAGGGGGCGTCCCCTACGAGCAGTACTTC
CDR3 protein: CASRTTGGVPYEQYF

CDR3 length: 15
D gene: TRBD2
J gene: TRBJ2-1
clone size: NA
V gene: TRBV9
CDR3 DNA: TGTGCCAGCAACCGAGCGGGAGGGCCTATGGATGAGCAGTTCTTC
CDR3 protein: CASNRAGGPMDEQFF

CDR3 length: 14
D gene: NA
J gene: TRBJ2-3
clone size: NA
V gene: TRBV5-4
CDR3 DNA: TGTGCCAGCAGCTTGGAGGGGCCCACAGATACGCAGTATTTT
CDR3 protein: CASSLEGPTDTQYF

CDR3 length: 14
D gene: TRBD1
J gene: TRBJ1-6
clone size: few
V gene: TRBV19
CDR3 DNA: TGTGCCAGTAGTAAAGGACAGGGGAATTCACCCCTCCACTTT
CDR3 protein: CASSKGQGNSPLHF